These T cell receptor beta chains were read from a single sample in a study of blood T cell repertoires in COVID-19. Produced via immunoSEQ multiplex PCR; TCRdb's table is partial and in-frame only. Here the sample spans fewer than 200,000 clones, 65% to 90% being singletons. The material sequenced was peripheral blood. These receptors were taken from a middle-aged man with active or convalescent COVID-19. Both conserved end residues are part of each CDR3. Fields, in order: V gene, J gene, clone size, D gene, CDR3 protein, CDR3 DNA. D genes are given only for firm matches. Clone size appears in some rows only: once, few, many, or a class for an expanded clone.

V: TRBV3-1/TRBV3-2
J: TRBJ1-5
size: .
D: .
CDR3: CASSQGGGAGNQPQHF
DNA: TGTGCCAGCAGCCAAGGTGGGGGGGCTGGAAATCAGCCCCAGCATTTT

V: TRBV20-1
J: TRBJ1-5
size: few
D: TRBD1
CDR3: CSASSTGVQLGKDQPQHF
DNA: TGCAGTGCTAGTTCGACAGGGGTACAGTTGGGGAAAGACCAGCCCCAGCATTTT

V: TRBV7-3
J: TRBJ2-3
size: .
D: .
CDR3: CASSPDRTSTDTQYF
DNA: TGTGCCAGCAGCCCCGACAGAACTAGCACAGATACGCAGTATTTT

V: TRBV11-3
J: TRBJ1-1
size: once
D: .
CDR3: CASSFEGNTEAFF
DNA: TGTGCCAGCAGCTTTGAGGGGAACACTGAAGCTTTCTTT

V: TRBV6-2/TRBV6-3
J: TRBJ2-5
size: .
D: .
CDR3: CASSYSIGTETQYF
DNA: TGTGCCAGCAGTTACTCGATCGGTACGGAGACCCAGTACTTC

V: TRBV24-1
J: TRBJ1-5
size: .
D: .
CDR3: CATSDPSGGNQPQHF
DNA: TGTGCCACCAGTGATCCATCTGGGGGGAATCAGCCCCAGCATTTT

V: TRBV7-9
J: TRBJ1-1
size: .
D: .
CDR3: CASSLGGQINTEAFF
DNA: TGTGCCAGCAGCTTAGGTGGACAGATTAACACTGAAGCTTTCTTT

V: TRBV19
J: TRBJ2-7
size: .
D: .
CDR3: CASSKQENSYEQYF
DNA: TGTGCCAGTAGCAAACAGGAAAACTCCTACGAGCAGTACTTC

V: TRBV5-4
J: TRBJ1-5
size: .
D: .
CDR3: CASSFGGGQLNQPQHF
DNA: TGTGCCAGCAGCTTTGGGGGCGGACAGCTCAATCAGCCCCAGCATTTT

V: TRBV5-5
J: TRBJ2-1
size: few
D: TRBD2
CDR3: CASSLRTGLAGNEQFF
DNA: TGTGCCAGCAGCCTCCGGACGGGACTAGCGGGCAATGAGCAGTTCTTC

V: TRBV30
J: TRBJ1-2
size: .
D: .
CDR3: CASTGVSNYGYTF
DNA: TGTGCCTCCACGGGGGTTTCCAACTATGGCTACACCTTC

V: TRBV24-1
J: TRBJ2-3
size: .
D: TRBD1
CDR3: CATSDMGQGGNTDTQYF
DNA: TGTGCCACCAGTGACATGGGACAGGGGGGCAACACAGATACGCAGTATTTT

V: TRBV30
J: TRBJ1-6
size: .
D: TRBD1
CDR3: CAWKGQGNSPLHF
DNA: TGTGCCTGGAAGGGACAGGGTAATTCACCCCTCCACTTT

V: TRBV9
J: TRBJ2-2
size: .
D: TRBD2
CDR3: CASSEREGHTGELFF
DNA: TGTGCCAGCAGCGAGCGGGAGGGCCATACCGGGGAGCTGTTTTTT

V: TRBV7-7
J: TRBJ1-3
size: .
D: .
CDR3: CASSLGKRQGKSSGNTIYF
DNA: TGTGCCAGCAGCTTAGGTAAAAGGCAGGGTAAAAGCTCTGGAAACACCATATATTTT

V: TRBV27
J: TRBJ2-3
size: few
D: .
CDR3: CASSLKATSTDTQYF
DNA: TGTGCCAGCAGTTTAAAGGCGACTAGCACAGATACGCAGTATTTT

V: TRBV2
J: TRBJ2-3
size: .
D: .
CDR3: CASSEMGTATDTQYF
DNA: TGTGCCAGCAGTGAAATGGGTACAGCTACAGATACGCAGTATTTT

V: TRBV10-1
J: TRBJ1-2
size: once
D: .
CDR3: CASSQGYTF
DNA: TGCGCCAGCAGTCAAGGCTACACCTTC

V: TRBV28
J: TRBJ1-1
size: few
D: .
CDR3: CASSLEPVNTEAFF
DNA: TGTGCCAGCAGTTTAGAACCGGTGAACACTGAAGCTTTCTTT

V: TRBV5-4
J: TRBJ2-1
size: few
D: TRBD1
CDR3: CASSLTTTGTGAIEQFF
DNA: TGTGCCAGCAGCTTGACCACAACCGGGACAGGGGCGATTGAGCAGTTCTTC

V: TRBV13
J: TRBJ2-5
size: .
D: TRBD2
CDR3: CASSFSGTSGTGTQYF
DNA: TGTGCCAGCAGCTTTAGTGGGACTAGCGGAACTGGGACCCAGTACTTC

V: TRBV19
J: TRBJ2-1
size: .
D: .
CDR3: CASSMRDSQEQFF
DNA: TGTGCCAGTAGTATGAGGGACTCTCAGGAGCAGTTCTTC

V: TRBV12-3/TRBV12-4
J: TRBJ2-5
size: .
D: .
CDR3: CASSLSPGETQYF
DNA: TGTGCCAGCAGTTTAAGTCCGGGAGAGACCCAGTACTTC

V: TRBV4-1
J: TRBJ1-3
size: .
D: TRBD1
CDR3: CASSQEAPTGGYPFTGNTIYF
DNA: TGCGCCAGCAGCCAAGAAGCCCCAACAGGGGGCTACCCCTTCACTGGAAACACCATATATTTT

V: TRBV14
J: TRBJ2-3
size: .
D: .
CDR3: CASSQGLTTDTQYF
DNA: TGTGCCAGCAGCCAGGGACTTACCACAGATACGCAGTATTTT

V: TRBV28
J: TRBJ2-7
size: .
D: .
CDR3: CASSQAYEQYF
DNA: TGTGCCAGCAGCCAGGCCTACGAGCAGTACTTC

V: TRBV19
J: TRBJ1-6
size: .
D: .
CDR3: CASSLPNSPLHF
DNA: TGTGCCAGTAGCCTCCCCAATTCACCCCTCCACTTT

V: TRBV24-1
J: TRBJ2-3
size: .
D: TRBD1
CDR3: CATSDSGQGSTDTQYF
DNA: TGTGCCACCAGTGACTCGGGACAGGGGAGCACAGATACGCAGTATTTT

V: TRBV27
J: TRBJ1-5
size: once
D: .
CDR3: CASSPQGLGGNQPQHF
DNA: TGTGCCAGCAGTCCCCAGGGTTTAGGAGGCAATCAGCCCCAGCATTTT

V: TRBV10-3
J: TRBJ1-2
size: once
D: .
CDR3: CAISDPGDDGYTF
DNA: TGTGCCATCAGTGACCCCGGGGATGATGGCTACACCTTC

V: TRBV13
J: TRBJ2-1
size: .
D: .
CDR3: CASSPYSDWNEQFF
DNA: TGTGCCAGCAGCCCCTACTCCGATTGGAATGAGCAGTTCTTC

V: TRBV6-6
J: TRBJ1-2
size: .
D: TRBD1
CDR3: CASSQRTGRDGYTF
DNA: TGTGCCAGCAGTCAGCGGACAGGGAGGGATGGCTACACCTTC